This T cell receptor (beta chain) was sequenced for a study of CD8 T cells in Susac syndrome. It was with random hexamers that 0.5 to 1 ug RNA was reverse transcribed. TCRdb fed the immunoSEQ multiplex PCR reads into MiXCR, producing one record per CDR3 protein. The sample includes 150,000 to 200,000 distinct CDR3 sequences, approximately 95% of them seen just once. CDR1 is MNHEY and CDR2 is SVGAGI in the germline V gene. The CDR3 is 15 residues long. Germline trimming cut 2 bases from V and 1 base from J; bases unmatched to any gene: 4. This sequence originates from a human donor with Susac syndrome. Specimen: CD8+ T cells from PBMCs. V usage is TRBV6-5 and J usage is TRBJ1-1, with TRBD1 identical over 7 bases. CDR3 region: CASSYVGGANTEAFF. CDR3 in DNA: TGTGCCAGCAGTTACGTAGGGGGCGCGAACACTGAAGCTTTCTTT.